The 16 T cell receptor beta chains in this list originate from one sample, sequenced in a study of blood T cell repertoires in COVID-19. Some clones are missing from TCRdb's copy, which holds only in-frame ones; the method was immunoSEQ multiplex PCR. The data hold tens of thousands of clones, with 70% to 90% observed a single time. The material sequenced was peripheral blood. The receptors derive from a man in his 60s with acute or convalescent COVID-19.

V and J are TRBV30 and TRBJ1-2; TRBD1 is a possible D gene (5 bases). The CDR3 runs 13 residues. Germline lookup yields CDR1 GTSNPN and CDR2 SVGIG (reference sequence). Trimming took 2 bases from V and 6 from J, leaving 13 bases between them. CDR3 amino acids: CAWSLAGLDGYTF. CDR3 coding DNA: TGTGCCTGGAGTCTGGCAGGGTTGGATGGCTACACCTTC.

The chain recombines TRBV7-2 with TRBJ1-2, with 9 positions matching TRBD1. Per the germline V gene, CDR1 is SGHTA and CDR2 is FQGNSA. The CDR3 covers 14 residues. Unmatched junction bases numbered 4, after V lost 5 bases and J lost 3 bases. CDR3 amino acids: CASSQGQGYYGYTF. The CDR3 coding sequence is TGTGCCAGCAGCCAGGGACAGGGCTACTATGGCTACACCTTC.

This sequence joins TRBV2 and TRBJ2-4, with TRBD2 matching over 9 bases. The V gene's germline CDR1 is SNHLY and CDR2 FYNNEI. The CDR3 is made up of 16 amino acids. The junction had 6 bases not matched to a gene; V was cut back by 3 bases and J by 3 bases. The CDR3 DNA is TGTGCCAGCAGTGATGACCTAGCGGGGAACAAAAACATTCAGTACTTC. Encoded protein: CASSDDLAGNKNIQYF.

The chain has TRBV4-3 and TRBJ1-2; a weak D match, TRBD1 (5 bases). CDR3 length equals 16 residues. Trimming cost V 0 bases and J 3 bases, with 14 bases left between them. Germline CDR1 and CDR2: LGHNA and YSLEER. The CDR3 protein is CASSQDSRGSDYGYTF. DNA for the CDR3: TGCGCCAGCAGCCAAGATAGTAGGGGAAGCGACTATGGCTACACCTTC.

V is TRBV5-1 and J is TRBJ1-1; 11 nucleotides align to TRBD1. The V gene's germline CDR1 is SGHRS and CDR2 YFSETQ. After removal of 0 bases from V and 8 bases from J, the junction contained 6 bases not matched to a gene. This CDR3 has 15 amino acids. Here the CDR3 reads CASSLDRTGGVEAFF. The CDR3 coding sequence is TGCGCCAGCAGCTTGGACCGGACAGGGGGCGTAGAAGCTTTCTTT. Based on the CDR3 plus reference TRBV5-1 and TRBJ1-1, the full variable domain is KAGVTQTPRYLIKTRGQQVTLSCSPISGHRSVSWYQQTPGQGLQFLFEYFSETQRNKGNFPGRFSGRQFSNSRSEMNVSTLELGDSALYLCASSLDRTGGVEAFFGQGTRLTVV.

J is TRBJ1-1 and V is TRBV9, with TRBD1 as a possible D gene (6 bases). Deletions cut 6 bases from V and 7 bases from J, with 16 bases between. Germline loops: CDR1 SGDLS, CDR2 YYNGEE. This CDR3 has 13 amino acids. The CDR3 sequence: CASTPGGRREAFF. DNA of the CDR3: TGTGCCAGCACCCCTGGGGGCAGGCGTGAAGCTTTCTTT.

In this sample, this clone turned up a few times. The chain is built from TRBV12-3 or TRBV12-4 and TRBJ1-2; no clear D gene. The CDR3 has 12 amino acids. The V end was cut by 7 bases, the J end by 6 bases, with 12 bases between. CDR3: CASTTGRDGYTF. CDR3 nucleotides: TGTGCCAGCACCACGGGGAGAGATGGCTACACCTTC.

The chain is built from TRBV30 and TRBJ1-2, with 10 bases identical to TRBD1. V gave up 3 bases and J gave up 2 bases; unmatched junction bases: 3. The CDR3 is made up of 14 amino acids. Germline V CDR1 and CDR2: GTSNPN, SVGIG (reference sequence). The DNA for the CDR3 is TGTGCCTGGAGCGCGGACAGGGGGAACTATGGCTACACCTTC. As protein: CAWSADRGNYGYTF.

The chain couples TRBV30 to TRBJ2-7; D might be TRBD2 (6 bases). Germline V gene data show CDR1 as GTSNPN and CDR2 as SVGIG (reference sequence). Trimming stripped 5 bases from V and 7 bases from J, with 18 bases between. CDR3 size: 13 residues. CDR3 amino acids: CAWPIGGKGEQYF. Written as DNA, the CDR3 is TGTGCCTGGCCCATCGGGGGTAAGGGGGAGCAGTACTTC.

This clone showed up just once. J is TRBJ1-6 and V is TRBV6-5; D perhaps matches TRBD1 (5 bases). Trimming shortened V by 6 bases and J by 7 bases, and 13 bases separated the two germline ends. There are 14 residues in the CDR3. Germline loops: CDR1 MNHEY, CDR2 SVGAGI. CDR3 DNA: TGTGCCAGCAGGAAGGAACAGGACAATTCACCCCTCCACTTT. It is translated as CASRKEQDNSPLHF.

The gene calls are TRBV7-2 and TRBJ1-2; D not certain. The germline gives CDR1 SGHTA, CDR2 FQGNSA. The CDR3 runs 15 residues. Trimming took 1 base from V and 8 from J, leaving 17 bases between them. The CDR3 nucleotides read TGTGCCAGCAGCTTAGTAGGCTACTCGACGGAGGGCTACACCTTC. Residues: CASSLVGYSTEGYTF.

The V gene is TRBV5-4, the J gene TRBJ1-6; D not resolved. Between the trimmed V and J ends, which lost 2 bases and 0 bases, there was a span of 3 bases. Germline V gene sequence: CDR1 SGHNT, CDR2 YYREEE (reference sequence). The CDR3 totals 14 residues. CDR3: CASSFNSYNSPLHF. The DNA for the CDR3 is TGTGCCAGCAGCTTCAACTCCTATAATTCACCCCTCCACTTT.

The V gene is TRBV6-2 or TRBV6-3, the J gene TRBJ1-1, with unresolved D. There are 16 residues in the CDR3. Trimming cost V 2 bases and J 0 bases, with 13 bases left between them. Per the germline V gene, CDR1 is MNHEY and CDR2 is SVGEGT. In nucleotides, the CDR3 is TGTGCCAGCAGTTACAAATCCCTCGGTTTGAACACTGAAGCTTTCTTT. Protein product: CASSYKSLGLNTEAFF.

As for this clone: One end of the junction varies from germline; a read error may be responsible. The chain couples TRBV19 to TRBJ1-1; D possibly corresponds to TRBD1 (6 bases). Looked up from germline, CDR1 is LNHDA and CDR2 is SQIVND (reference sequence). The CDR3 has 12 amino acids. As DNA, the CDR3 is TGTGCCACCCACACTGGGGACACCGAAGCTTTCTTT. Its translation is CATHTGDTEAFF.

The chain recombines TRBV3-1 (or the pseudogene TRBV3-2) with TRBJ2-6; the match to TRBD1 covers 9 bases. This CDR3 has 20 amino acids. Looked up from germline, CDR1 is LGHDT and CDR2 is YNNKEL (reference sequence). With 4 bases clipped from V and 0 bases from J, the junction kept 13 bases outside the gene matches. CDR3 DNA sequence: TGTGCCAGCAGCCCAAGGGGGTGGACAGGGGTCTACTCTGGGGCCAACGTCCTGACTTTC. Protein sequence: CASSPRGWTGVYSGANVLTF.

The V call is TRBV5-6, the J call TRBJ1-1, with unresolved D. CDR3 length equals 15 residues. Germline lookup yields CDR1 SGHDT and CDR2 YYEEEE. With 2 bases removed from V and 6 bases from J, the gap between germline ends came to 17 bases. The chain's CDR3 is CASSFYQTAVPEAFF. For the CDR3, the DNA is TGTGCCAGCAGCTTTTATCAAACAGCGGTGCCTGAAGCTTTCTTT.